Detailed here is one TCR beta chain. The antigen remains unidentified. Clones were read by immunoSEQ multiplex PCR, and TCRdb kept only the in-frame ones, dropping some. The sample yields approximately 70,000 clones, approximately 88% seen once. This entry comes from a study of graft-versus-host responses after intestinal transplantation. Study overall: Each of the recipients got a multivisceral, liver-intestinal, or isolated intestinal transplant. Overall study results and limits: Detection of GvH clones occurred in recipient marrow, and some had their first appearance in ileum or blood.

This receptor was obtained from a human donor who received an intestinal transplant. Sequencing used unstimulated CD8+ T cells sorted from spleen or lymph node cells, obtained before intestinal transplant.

The CDR3 sequence is CASSTGLSDEQYF. The DNA of the CDR3 is TGTGCCAGCAGTACCGGTCTGAGTGACGAGCAGTACTTC. The chain couples TRBV7-6 to TRBJ2-7, with D unclear. Trimming removed 6 bases at V and 5 bases at J, with 14 bases between. The germline V gene has CDR1 SGHVS and CDR2 FNYEAQ. The CDR3 has 13 residues.